This T cell receptor (beta chain) was observed in a study of shared clonotypes between healthy human individuals. Looking at the study overall: With ages of 18 to 49, the donors were a couple of women and a few men.

The repertoire was sequenced with immunoSEQ multiplex PCR; TCRdb's copy has only in-frame clones and lacks some. Of about 490,000 clones listed, roughly 85% are singletons. The sequence was collected from a woman aged 40 to 50 in good health. Some clones in this sample may be carry-over from other donors' samples. Sequencing used PBMCs.

CDR3 sequence: CASRPRLAGPYNEQFF. The CDR3 coding sequence is TGTGCCAGTAGACCCCGACTAGCGGGACCCTACAATGAGCAGTTCTTC. This chain joins TRBV19 and TRBJ2-1, with TRBD2 matching 11 bases. Germline CDR1 reads LNHDA; CDR2 reads SQIVND (reference sequence). Germline trimming cut 6 bases from V and 2 bases from J; bases unmatched to any gene: 6. CDR3 size: 16 residues. The full variable domain, in which reference TRBV19 and TRBJ2-1 provide the parts outside the CDR3, is DGGITQSPKYLFRKEGQNVTLSCEQNLNHDAMYWYRQDPGQGLRLIYYSQIVNDFQKGDIAEGYSVSREKKESFPLTVTSAQKNPTAFYLCASRPRLAGPYNEQFFGPGTRLTVL.